A single sample is the source of the 25 T cell receptor beta chains below, sequenced in a study of CD8+ T cells in alopecia areata. The sequencing template was cDNA reverse transcribed from extracted RNA. Sequencing was performed with immunoSEQ multiplex PCR; in TCRdb, only in-frame clones are kept and a portion is missing. This table has 150,000 to 200,000 clones, roughly 60% appearing once. This sample's treatment: oral pan-JAK inhibitor, 5-10 mg twice daily. Sequenced material: CD4+ T cells sorted from blood, taken at week 24, from a patient treated with tofacitinib. All receptors derive from a human donor with alopecia areata.

The rearrangement uses TRBV30 and TRBJ2-1, with a weak D call TRBD1 (5 bases). This CDR3 region has 12 residues. V was trimmed by 2 bases and J by 9 bases, leaving 11 bases between them. Germline loops: CDR1 GTSNPN, CDR2 SVGIG (reference sequence). The CDR3 reads CAWSLGRGEQFF. In DNA form, the CDR3 reads TGTGCCTGGAGTCTGGGTAGGGGTGAGCAGTTCTTC.

This clone was seen a single time. V is TRBV7-2 and J is TRBJ2-2; 12 bases line up with TRBD2. With V trimmed by 5 bases and J by 5 bases, 9 bases remained unmatched. Germline loops: CDR1 SGHTA, CDR2 FQGNSA. This CDR3 has 17 amino acids. This CDR3 reads CASSPLAGGRGTGELFF. The CDR3 region has the DNA TGTGCCAGCAGCCCCCTAGCGGGGGGGCGTGGGACCGGGGAGCTGTTTTTT.

The chain recombines TRBV9 with TRBJ1-1, with D unresolved. CDR3 length equals 15 residues. V was pared by 0 bases and J by 3 bases, with 12 bases between. Germline CDR1 SGDLS, CDR2 YYNGEE. CDR3: CASSVGAQRDTEAFF. The DNA of the CDR3 is TGTGCCAGCAGCGTAGGGGCCCAGAGGGACACTGAAGCTTTCTTT.

This CDR3 reads CASSYRGAGANVLTF. Written as DNA, the CDR3 is TGTGCCAGCAGTTACCGGGGAGCCGGGGCCAACGTCCTGACTTTC. The J gene is TRBJ2-6, the V gene TRBV6-6; tentative D call: TRBD2 (5 bases). The CDR3 has 15 residues. V shed 2 bases and J shed 4 bases, with 9 bases lying between them. Germline-derived CDR1 and CDR2 are MNHNY and SVGAGI (reference sequence).

This clone turned up a few times. V usage is TRBV25-1 and J usage is TRBJ2-3; D unclear. V lost 3 bases and J 2 bases, leaving 9 bases between the germline ends. This CDR3 is 14 amino acids long. The V gene's germline CDR1 is MGHDK and CDR2 SYGVNS. The CDR3 here is CASSEYSLTDTQYF. CDR3 sequence (DNA): TGTGCCAGCAGTGAGTATTCTCTCACAGATACGCAGTATTTT.

This chain uses TRBV15 with TRBJ1-1, with a tentative D call TRBD1 (5 bases). Germline V gene sequence: CDR1 LNHNV, CDR2 YYDKDF (reference sequence). V was trimmed by 0 bases and J by 5 bases, leaving 13 bases between them. This CDR3 has 15 residues. CDR3 sequence (DNA): TGTGCCACCAGCAGAGACAGGACAATGGGGACTGAAGCTTTCTTT. Translating gives CATSRDRTMGTEAFF.

This rearrangement joins TRBV7-2 to TRBJ1-5, with unresolved D. V was shortened by 1 base and J by 4 bases, with 5 bases between the two germline ends. CDR1 and CDR2 from the germline V gene are SGHTA and FQGNSA. The CDR3 is 13 residues long. CDR3 sequence (DNA): TGTGCCAGCAGCTTAGTCGTAAATCAGCCCCAGCATTTT. It specifies CASSLVVNQPQHF.

This chain's CDR3 is CAWSAQGNTEAFF. The CDR3 DNA sequence: TGTGCCTGGAGTGCCCAGGGGAACACTGAAGCTTTCTTT. The chain joins TRBV30 to TRBJ1-1, with D tentatively TRBD1 (5 bases). Trimming left V 1 base short and J 1 base short, with 7 bases between. The CDR3 extends over 13 amino acids. CDR1 and CDR2 from the germline V gene are GTSNPN and SVGIG (reference sequence).

J is TRBJ2-7 and V is TRBV5-1, with D perhaps matching TRBD1 (6 bases). Per the germline V gene, CDR1 is SGHRS and CDR2 is YFSETQ. The CDR3 spans 13 residues. V lost 4 bases, J lost 2 bases, and 10 bases lay in between. The CDR3 nucleotides read TGCGCCAGCAGCACCGGACAGACCTACGAGCAGTACTTC. Translated: CASSTGQTYEQYF.

V is TRBV15 and J is TRBJ1-2; possible D gene TRBD1, 6 bases. CDR1 and CDR2 (germline): LNHNV, YYDKDF (reference sequence). This CDR3 spans 15 amino acids. V lost 1 base and J lost 4, with 13 bases in between. This CDR3 reads CATSRGDGGAYGYTF. Here the CDR3 DNA reads TGTGCCACCAGCAGAGGTGACGGGGGGGCCTATGGCTACACCTTC.

The chain joins TRBV4-1 to TRBJ2-1; 8 bases fit TRBD1. This CDR3 is built from 16 residues. The ends lost 4 bases at V and 6 bases at J; junction bases unmatched: 11. The germline V gene encodes CDR1 MGHRA and CDR2 YSYEKL. CDR3 nucleotide sequence: TGCGCCAGCAGCCCTACCTTCCGGACAGGGAGCAATGAGCAGTTCTTC. It is translated as CASSPTFRTGSNEQFF.

The chain carries TRBV29-1 and TRBJ2-7, with D maybe TRBD1 (6 bases). The V end lost 4 bases, the J end lost 3 bases, and 13 bases lay between the germline ends. The CDR3 runs 13 residues. From germline, CDR1 is SQVTM and CDR2 ANQGSEA. The CDR3 DNA reads TGCAGCGTTGGATCTACAGGGCTCTACGAGCAGTACTTC. Translated, it gives CSVGSTGLYEQYF.

This chain connects TRBV7-8 to TRBJ1-2; D gene uncertain. Trimming took off 1 base at V and 6 bases at J, with 9 bases between the two ends. This CDR3 has 13 amino acids. Germline CDR1 reads SGHVS; CDR2 reads FQNEAQ. The CDR3 DNA reads TGTGCCAGCAGCTTAGAGGTAGTCAATGGCTACACCTTC. Protein product: CASSLEVVNGYTF.

The chain links TRBV5-6 to TRBJ2-5, with a weak D call TRBD2 (6 bases). The CDR3 sequence is 12 residues long. Germline assignment: CDR1 SGHDT and CDR2 YYEEEE. V gave up 2 bases and J gave up 14 bases, with 16 bases separating them. DNA of the CDR3: TGTGCCAGCAGCTTATCCGGGACGGGGGATTACTTC. It translates to CASSLSGTGDYF. The full variable domain, in which reference TRBV5-6 and TRBJ2-5 provide the parts outside the CDR3, is DAGVTQSPTHLIKTRGQQVTLRCSPKSGHDTVSWYQQALGQGPQFIFQYYEEEERQRGNFPDRFSGHQFPNYSSELNVNALLLGDSALYLCASSLSGTGDYFGPGTRLLVL.

This clone was observed a few times. The chain recombines TRBV10-1 with TRBJ1-1, with D perhaps matching TRBD1 (6 bases). CDR3 length: 18 amino acids. Germline V lookup: CDR1 WNHNN, CDR2 SYGVQD (reference sequence). The V end was cut by 4 bases, the J end by 1 base, with 22 bases between. DNA for the CDR3: TGCGCCAGCAGTGCGAGTAATTCTGGGGACAACTCGAACACTGAAGCTTTCTTT. This codes for CASSASNSGDNSNTEAFF.

This clone was detected only a few times. The rearrangement uses TRBV2 and TRBJ1-1, with D perhaps TRBD1 (5 bases). This CDR3 is built from 14 residues. The ends were cut back, 3 bases at V and 0 bases at J, with 8 bases in the middle. Germline CDR1 SNHLY, CDR2 FYNNEI. The CDR3 sequence is CASSDGGMNTEAFF. CDR3 nucleotide sequence: TGTGCCAGCAGTGATGGGGGGATGAACACTGAAGCTTTCTTT.

In the case of this clone: The germline gene is not matched at one end of the junction; a read error may be the cause. This chain connects TRBV6-1 to TRBJ2-3; D is possibly TRBD1 (5 bases). Germline values: CDR1 MNHNS, CDR2 SASEGT. This CDR3 is built from 15 residues. The CDR3 region has the DNA TGTGCCAACAGTTTTAGACAGACTAGCACAGATACGCAGTATTTT. The encoded protein is CANSFRQTSTDTQYF.

This clone was seen a handful of times. The chain joins TRBV6-6 to TRBJ2-3, with 8 nucleotides matching TRBD2. The V and J ends lost 6 bases and 1 base, in that order; junction bases with no gene match: 9. Germline CDR1 and CDR2: MNHNY and SVGAGI (reference sequence). The CDR3 extends over 16 amino acids. CDR3 sequence: CASRPRGSGGTDTQYF. The CDR3 DNA is TGTGCCAGCAGACCCCGGGGTAGCGGGGGCACAGATACGCAGTATTTT.

The chain employs TRBV30 and TRBJ1-3; D is unclear. V was cut by 2 bases and J by 7 bases, with 9 bases left in between. There are 12 residues in the CDR3. CDR1 and CDR2 (germline): GTSNPN, SVGIG (reference sequence). The CDR3: CAWSPGGNTIYF. The CDR3 DNA reads as TGTGCCTGGAGTCCGGGTGGCAACACCATATATTTT.

This chain links TRBV29-1 with TRBJ2-5; D is unclear. This CDR3 spans 14 amino acids. Germline V CDR1 and CDR2: SQVTM, ANQGSEA. V was pared by 4 bases and J by 1 base, with 13 bases between. The CDR3 loop reads CSVGLAVSQETQYF. CDR3 nucleotide sequence: TGCAGCGTTGGCTTGGCCGTTTCCCAAGAGACCCAGTACTTC.

This chain connects TRBV4-3 to TRBJ1-6; D call uncertain. The CDR3 loop spans 14 amino acids. CDR1 LGHNA and CDR2 YSLEER come from the germline V gene. V lost 2 bases to trimming and J lost 9 bases, with 11 bases between them. The CDR3 DNA reads as TGCGCCAGCAGCCAATTAATACGGGTTTCACCCCTCCACTTT. Translating gives CASSQLIRVSPLHF.

V gene TRBV5-6 combines with J gene TRBJ1-2, with D unresolved. This CDR3 comprises 12 residues. V was pared by 4 bases and J by 7 bases, with 11 bases between. Germline CDR1 reads SGHDT; CDR2 reads YYEEEE. The CDR3 loop is CASSLDVSGYTF. The DNA of the CDR3 is TGTGCCAGCAGCCTGGACGTATCTGGCTACACCTTC.

This clone was seen more than once but under ten times. CDR3 protein: CASGVSSYEQYF. The CDR3 DNA sequence: TGTGCTAGTGGGGTCAGTTCCTACGAGCAGTACTTC. This sequence joins TRBV12-5 and TRBJ2-7; D is unclear. V lost 6 bases and J 1 base, leaving 7 bases between the germline ends. CDR1 and CDR2 from the germline V gene are LGHNT and FRNRAP. The CDR3 length is 12 residues.

This clone has more than one count but fewer than ten. V usage is TRBV15 and J usage is TRBJ1-5; 10 nucleotides match TRBD1. Germline-derived CDR1 and CDR2 are LNHNV and YYDKDF (reference sequence). With 3 bases clipped from V and 6 bases from J, the junction kept 5 bases outside the gene matches. The CDR3 totals 15 residues. CDR3 nucleotide sequence: TGTGCCACCAGCAGGGGACAGGGGATGGGTCAGCCCCAGCATTTT. It encodes CATSRGQGMGQPQHF.

The rearrangement joins TRBV2 to TRBJ2-3, with 7 bases fitting TRBD1. The CDR3 consists of 12 residues. Germline CDR1 SNHLY, CDR2 FYNNEI. V shed 6 bases and J 8 bases; nucleotides not matched to a gene: 5. The CDR3 loop reads CASSGDRVTQYF. The CDR3 DNA reads TGTGCCAGCAGCGGAGACAGGGTTACGCAGTATTTT.